This T cell receptor (beta chain) appears in the sequencing data of a study of cytomegalovirus exposure and HLA in healthy donors. Study at large: There were nearly 120 million unique TCR beta sequences, drawn from around 180 million T cells, in an earlier analysis.

Study-level points and caveats: HLA restriction was apparent for most CMV-associated TCR beta chains in a later analysis. With later analysis, a missense DCLRE1C variant became linked to TCR beta V- and J-gene trimming. Cytomegalovirus-associated status was assigned to approximately 160 TCR beta chains.

This PCR relied on a set of 60 Vbeta primers and 13 Jbeta primers. The method was immunoSEQ multiplex PCR; TCRdb's version includes in-frame clones alone and lacks a portion of them. The sample has approximately 220,000 clones, approximately 82% seen once; the top ten hold approximately 0.63%. Turning to this clone: Its target is not known.

Trimming removed 2 bases from V and 5 bases from J, with 16 bases in between. Per the germline V gene, CDR1 is MNHNS and CDR2 is SASEGT. The CDR3 sequence is 16 residues long. This chain uses TRBV6-1 with TRBJ2-4; tentatively, D is TRBD1 (5 bases). This sequence was found in a man aged 18 to 35 in good health and CMV-seronegative. The sequencing sample was made of PBMCs. The CDR3 DNA reads as TGTGCCAGCAGTGAATTTCGGACATGGGGCCAAAACATTCAGTACTTC. This codes for CASSEFRTWGQNIQYF.